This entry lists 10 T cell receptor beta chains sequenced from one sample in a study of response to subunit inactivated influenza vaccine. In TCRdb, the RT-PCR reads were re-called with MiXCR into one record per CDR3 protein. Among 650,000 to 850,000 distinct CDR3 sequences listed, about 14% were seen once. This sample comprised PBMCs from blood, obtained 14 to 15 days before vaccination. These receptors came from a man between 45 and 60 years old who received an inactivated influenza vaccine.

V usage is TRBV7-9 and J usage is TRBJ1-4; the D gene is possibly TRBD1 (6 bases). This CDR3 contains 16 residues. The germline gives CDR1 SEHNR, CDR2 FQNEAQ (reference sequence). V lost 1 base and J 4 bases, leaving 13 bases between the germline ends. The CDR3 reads CASSLGTVIFNEKLFF. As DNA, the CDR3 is TGTGCCAGCAGCTTAGGGACAGTGATCTTTAATGAAAAACTGTTTTTT.

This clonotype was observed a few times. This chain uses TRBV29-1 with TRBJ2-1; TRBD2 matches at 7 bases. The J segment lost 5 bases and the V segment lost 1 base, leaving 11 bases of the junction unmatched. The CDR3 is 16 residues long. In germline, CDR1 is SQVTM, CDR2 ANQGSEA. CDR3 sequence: CSVEALRAGLNNEQFF. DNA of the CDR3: TGCAGCGTTGAAGCGTTAAGGGCGGGACTAAACAATGAGCAGTTCTTC.

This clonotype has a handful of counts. This CDR3 is CASNSEDSHFGGQFF. In DNA, the CDR3 is TGTGCCAGCAACAGTGAGGACAGTCATTTTGGAGGGCAGTTCTTC. The chain couples TRBV12-3 or TRBV12-4 to TRBJ2-1; TRBD1 might be the D (6 bases). The V end was cut by 7 bases, the J end by 12 bases, with 25 bases between. This CDR3 has 15 residues.

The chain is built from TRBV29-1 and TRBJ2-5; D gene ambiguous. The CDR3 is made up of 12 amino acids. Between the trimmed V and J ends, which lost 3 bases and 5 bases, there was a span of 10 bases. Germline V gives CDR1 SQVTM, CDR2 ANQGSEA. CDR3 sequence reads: CSVDRVSETQYF. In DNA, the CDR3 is TGCAGCGTTGATAGGGTATCGGAGACCCAGTACTTC.

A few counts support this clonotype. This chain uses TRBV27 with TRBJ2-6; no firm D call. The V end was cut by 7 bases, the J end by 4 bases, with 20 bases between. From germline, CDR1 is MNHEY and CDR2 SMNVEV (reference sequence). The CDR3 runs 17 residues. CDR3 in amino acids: CASTSANPERGANVLTF. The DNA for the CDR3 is TGTGCCAGCACCTCAGCGAACCCAGAGAGGGGGGCCAACGTCCTGACTTTC. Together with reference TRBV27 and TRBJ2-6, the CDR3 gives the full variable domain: EAQVTQNPRYLITVTGKKLTVTCSQNMNHEYMSWYRQDPGLGLRQIYYSMNVEVTDKGDVPEGYKVSRKEKRNFPLILESPSPNQTSLYFCASTSANPERGANVLTFGAGSRLTVL.

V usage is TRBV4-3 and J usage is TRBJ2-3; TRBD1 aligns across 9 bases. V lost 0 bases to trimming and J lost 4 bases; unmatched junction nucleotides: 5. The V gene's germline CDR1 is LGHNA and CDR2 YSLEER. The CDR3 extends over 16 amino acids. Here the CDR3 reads CASSQDSGQGSDTQYF. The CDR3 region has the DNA TGCGCCAGCAGCCAAGATTCGGGACAGGGATCAGATACGCAGTATTTT.

This CDR3 reads CASSLTGFLAKNIQYF. In DNA, the CDR3 is TGTGCCAGCAGCTTAACGGGCTTTCTAGCCAAAAACATTCAGTACTTC. This chain links TRBV7-9 with TRBJ2-4; D not certain. The V and J ends lost 2 bases and 0 bases respectively, with 11 bases between them. This CDR3 has 16 residues. The germline gives CDR1 SEHNR, CDR2 FQNEAQ (reference sequence).

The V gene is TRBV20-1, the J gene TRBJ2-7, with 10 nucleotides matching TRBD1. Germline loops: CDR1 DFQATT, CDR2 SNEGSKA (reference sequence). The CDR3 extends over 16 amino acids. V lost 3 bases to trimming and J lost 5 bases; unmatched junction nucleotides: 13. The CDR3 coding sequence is TGCAGTGCTAGTTCCGGGACAGGGGCCCCGGGGCACGAGCAGTACTTC. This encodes CSASSGTGAPGHEQYF.

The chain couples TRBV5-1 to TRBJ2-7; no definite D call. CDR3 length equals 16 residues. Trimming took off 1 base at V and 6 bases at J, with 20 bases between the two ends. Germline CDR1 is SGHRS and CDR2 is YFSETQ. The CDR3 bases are TGCGCCAGCAGCTTGACGCAGGCTTCGGTATTCGGCGAGCAGTACTTC. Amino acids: CASSLTQASVFGEQYF.

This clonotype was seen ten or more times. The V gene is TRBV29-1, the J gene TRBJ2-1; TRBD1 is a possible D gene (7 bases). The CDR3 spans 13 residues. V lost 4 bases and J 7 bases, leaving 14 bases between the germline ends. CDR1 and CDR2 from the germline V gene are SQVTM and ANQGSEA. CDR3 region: CSVAQGRWNEQFF. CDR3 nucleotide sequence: TGCAGCGTTGCACAGGGGAGGTGGAATGAGCAGTTCTTC.